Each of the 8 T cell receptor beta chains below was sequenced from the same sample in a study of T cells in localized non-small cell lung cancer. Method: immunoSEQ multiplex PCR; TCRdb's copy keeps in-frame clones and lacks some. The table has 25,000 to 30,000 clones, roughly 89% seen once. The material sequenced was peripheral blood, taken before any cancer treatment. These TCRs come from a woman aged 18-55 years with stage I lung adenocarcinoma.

This CDR3 is CASSLLGAGNTIYF. DNA for the CDR3: TGTGCCAGCAGCTTACTCGGTGCTGGAAACACCATATATTTT. The V gene is TRBV7-9, the J gene TRBJ1-3, with unresolved D. Germline assignment: CDR1 SEHNR and CDR2 FQNEAQ (reference sequence). The germline V and J ends were trimmed by 2 bases and 2 bases, with 7 bases remaining between them. The CDR3 consists of 14 residues.

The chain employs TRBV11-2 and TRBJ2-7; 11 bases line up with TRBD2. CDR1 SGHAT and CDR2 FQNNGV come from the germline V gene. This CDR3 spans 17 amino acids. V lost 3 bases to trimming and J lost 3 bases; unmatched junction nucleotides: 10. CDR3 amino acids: CASSFSLAGDYIYEQYF. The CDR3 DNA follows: TGTGCCAGCAGCTTCTCACTAGCGGGAGATTATATCTACGAGCAGTACTTC.

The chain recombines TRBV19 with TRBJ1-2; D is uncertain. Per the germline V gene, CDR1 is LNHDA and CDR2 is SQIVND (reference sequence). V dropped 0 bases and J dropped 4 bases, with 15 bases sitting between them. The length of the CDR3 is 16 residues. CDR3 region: CASSIDPLRPLYGYTF. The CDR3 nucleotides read TGTGCCAGTAGTATAGACCCCCTTCGACCCCTCTATGGCTACACCTTC.

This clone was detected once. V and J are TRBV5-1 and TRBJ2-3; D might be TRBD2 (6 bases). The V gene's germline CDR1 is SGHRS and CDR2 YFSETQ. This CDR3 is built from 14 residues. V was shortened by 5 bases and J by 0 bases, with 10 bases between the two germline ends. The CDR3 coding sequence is TGCGCCAGCAGACTAGGGACTAGCACAGATACGCAGTATTTT. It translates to CASRLGTSTDTQYF.

The CDR3 here is CASSPRRVSYNEQFF. The CDR3 nucleotides are TGTGCCAGCAGCCCGCGTAGGGTTTCCTACAATGAGCAGTTCTTC. J is TRBJ2-1 and V is TRBV5-6; D gene uncertain. Germline-derived CDR1 and CDR2 are SGHDT and YYEEEE. CDR3 length equals 15 residues. V gave up 4 bases and J gave up 1 base, with 12 bases separating them.

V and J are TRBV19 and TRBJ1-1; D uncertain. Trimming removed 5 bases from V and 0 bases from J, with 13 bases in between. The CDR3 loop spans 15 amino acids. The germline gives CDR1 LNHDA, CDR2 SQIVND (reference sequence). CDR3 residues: CASSRQLGMNTEAFF. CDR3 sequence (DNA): TGTGCCAGTAGTCGCCAATTGGGGATGAACACTGAAGCTTTCTTT.

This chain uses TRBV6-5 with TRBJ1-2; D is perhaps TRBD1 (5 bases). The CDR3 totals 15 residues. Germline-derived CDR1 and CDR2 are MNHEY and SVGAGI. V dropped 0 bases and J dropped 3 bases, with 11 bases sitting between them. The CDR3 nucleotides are TGTGCCAGCAGTTACTCCGGGACCCGTGACTATGGCTACACCTTC. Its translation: CASSYSGTRDYGYTF.

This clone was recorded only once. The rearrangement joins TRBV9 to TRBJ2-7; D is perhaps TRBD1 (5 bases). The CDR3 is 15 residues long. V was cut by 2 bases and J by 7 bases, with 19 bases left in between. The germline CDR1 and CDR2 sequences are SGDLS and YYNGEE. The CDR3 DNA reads TGTGCCAGCAGCGTCTCCCCGAGGCCCAGGGTGGAGCAGTACTTC. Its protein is CASSVSPRPRVEQYF.